The 5 T cell receptor beta chains below come from one sample, sequenced in a study of blood T cell repertoires in COVID-19. The protocol was immunoSEQ multiplex PCR, while the TCRdb copy is restricted to in-frame clones and leaves out a portion. This table has 130,000 to 150,000 clones, around 80% appearing once. The sequencing sample was made of peripheral blood. These receptors all stem from a human donor in a cohort sampled during active COVID-19.

In the case of this clone: Other nucleotide sequences in the sample specify the same CDR3. The CDR3 DNA is TGTGCCAGCAGTTTATTGGGGACAGGGGTCTCTGGGGCCAACGTCCTGACTTTC. Translating it yields CASSLLGTGVSGANVLTF. The V and J genes are TRBV27 and TRBJ2-6; the match to TRBD1 covers 10 bases. The V gene's germline CDR1 is MNHEY and CDR2 SMNVEV (reference sequence). V shed 1 base, J shed 0 bases, and the junction held 3 bases outside the gene matches. This CDR3 has 18 amino acids.

The rearrangement joins TRBV10-1 to TRBJ2-5, with D possibly matching TRBD1 (5 bases). V gave up 3 bases and J gave up 14 bases, with 10 bases separating them. This CDR3 region has 10 residues. Germline assignment: CDR1 WNHNN and CDR2 SYGVQD (reference sequence). CDR3 bases: TGCGCCAGCAGTGAAGGCAGGGATTACTTC. Its translation is CASSEGRDYF.

This clone occurred a few times. This rearrangement joins TRBV30 to TRBJ1-5, with D unresolved. This CDR3 has 15 amino acids. Germline CDR1 and CDR2: GTSNPN and SVGIG (reference sequence). V was pared by 1 base and J by 7 bases, with 17 bases between. CDR3 DNA: TGTGCCTGGAGTGGGGAGAGGGCCTCGGGGCAGCCCCAGCATTTT. It codes for CAWSGERASGQPQHF. Full variable domain (remainder filled in from reference TRBV30 and TRBJ1-5): SQTIHQWPATLVQPVGSPLSLECTVEGTSNPNLYWYRQAAGRGLQLLFYSVGIGQISSEVPQNLSASRPQDRQFILSSKKLLLSDSGFYLCAWSGERASGQPQHFGDGTRLSIL.

The J gene is TRBJ1-5, the V gene TRBV19; D is ambiguous. Between the trimmed V and J ends, which lost 5 bases and 6 bases, there was a span of 8 bases. The CDR3 loop spans 12 amino acids. Germline assignment: CDR1 LNHDA and CDR2 SQIVND (reference sequence). CDR3 DNA: TGTGCCAGTAGTGCCCTGAGTCAGCCCCAGCATTTT. It translates to CASSALSQPQHF.

In this sample, this clone turned up a few times. This chain joins TRBV7-8 and TRBJ2-2; D perhaps matches TRBD1 (5 bases). V lost 5 bases to trimming and J lost 4 bases, with 17 bases between them. The CDR3 is 16 amino acids. Per germline, CDR1 SGHVS and CDR2 FQNEAQ. CDR3 sequence: CASSNKQRGSTGELFF. The CDR3, as DNA: TGTGCCAGCAGCAATAAACAAAGGGGTTCCACCGGGGAGCTGTTTTTT.